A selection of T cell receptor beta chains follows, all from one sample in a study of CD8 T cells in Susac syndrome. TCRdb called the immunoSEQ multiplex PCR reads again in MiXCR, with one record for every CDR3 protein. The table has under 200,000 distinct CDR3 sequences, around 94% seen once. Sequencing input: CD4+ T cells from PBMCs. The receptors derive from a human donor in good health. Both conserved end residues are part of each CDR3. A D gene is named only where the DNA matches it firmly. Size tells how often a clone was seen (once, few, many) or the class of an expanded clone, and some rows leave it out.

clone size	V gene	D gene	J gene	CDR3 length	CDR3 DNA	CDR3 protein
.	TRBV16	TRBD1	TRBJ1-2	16	TGTGCCAGCAGCCAATCTGAAGGAGCAGGGGGATATGGCTACACCTTC	CASSQSEGAGGYGYTF
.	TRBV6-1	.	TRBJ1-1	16	TGTGCCAGCAGTCTTCCCCTTTGGGGTCTGGACACTGAAGCTTTCTTT	CASSLPLWGLDTEAFF
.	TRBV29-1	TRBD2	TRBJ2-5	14	TGCAGCACCACTAGCGGGGGGGCCGTAGAGACCCAGTACTTC	CSTTSGGAVETQYF
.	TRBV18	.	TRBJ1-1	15	TGTGCCAGCTCACCATCGGGGGCTCTGAACACTGAAGCTTTCTTT	CASSPSGALNTEAFF
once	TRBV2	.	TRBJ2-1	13	TGTGCCAGCACCCTAAGTCGGCACAATGAGCAGTTCTTC	CASTLSRHNEQFF
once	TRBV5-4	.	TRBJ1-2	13	TGTGCCAGCAGCTTGGGAGGGTCTTATGGCTACACCTTC	CASSLGGSYGYTF
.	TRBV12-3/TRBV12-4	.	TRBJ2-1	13	TGTGCCAGCAGCCCACGGGGGGCGAATGAGCAGTTCTTC	CASSPRGANEQFF
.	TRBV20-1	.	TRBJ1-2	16	TGCAGTGCTAGAGATTGGGGTGGAACCAATAACTATGGCTACACCTTC	CSARDWGGTNNYGYTF
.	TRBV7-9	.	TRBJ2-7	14	TGTGCCAGCAGCTGGATCCTTCAGCAGAACGAGCAGTACTTC	CASSWILQQNEQYF
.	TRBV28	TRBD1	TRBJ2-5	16	TGTGCCAGCAGTGGGACAGGGGGCGCGGGCCGAGAGACCCAGTACTTC	CASSGTGGAGRETQYF
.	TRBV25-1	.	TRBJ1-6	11	TGTGCCAGCAGTGAATTTGACAGTCTCCACTTT	CASSEFDSLHF
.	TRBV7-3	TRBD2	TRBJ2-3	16	TGTGCCAGCAGCTTCGGCCTAGCGGGGGGTGAAGATACGCAGTATTTT	CASSFGLAGGEDTQYF
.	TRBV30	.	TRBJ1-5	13	TGTGCCTGGAGTCCCGACAGTGACCAGCCCCAGCATTTT	CAWSPDSDQPQHF
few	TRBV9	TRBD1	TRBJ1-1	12	TGTGCCAGCAGCACAGGGGATTATGAAGCTTTCTTT	CASSTGDYEAFF
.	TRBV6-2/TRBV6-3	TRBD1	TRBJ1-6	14	TGTGCCAGCAGCCGAGACAGGGGGGCCTCACCCCTCCACTTT	CASSRDRGASPLHF
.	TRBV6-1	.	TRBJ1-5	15	TGTGCCAGCAGTGAACACCAGAATAGCAATCAGCCCCAGCATTTT	CASSEHQNSNQPQHF
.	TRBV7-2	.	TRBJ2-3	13	TGTGCCAGCAGCTTAGTAGCGGCTGATACGCAGTATTTT	CASSLVAADTQYF
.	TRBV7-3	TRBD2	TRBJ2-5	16	TGTGCCAGCAGCCAAGGACTAGCGGGGGACGTGGAGACCCAGTACTTC	CASSQGLAGDVETQYF
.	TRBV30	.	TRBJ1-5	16	TGTGCCTGGAGTGTACCTGGACAGCTGACAAATCAGCCCCAGCATTTT	CAWSVPGQLTNQPQHF
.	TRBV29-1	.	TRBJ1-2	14	TGCAGCGTTCAACCGGGAGCCAATAACTATGGCTACACCTTC	CSVQPGANNYGYTF
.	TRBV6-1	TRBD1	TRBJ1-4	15	TGTGCCAGCAGGGCAACACAGGGGACTAATGAAAAACTGTTTTTT	CASRATQGTNEKLFF
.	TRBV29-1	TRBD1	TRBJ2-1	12	TGCAGCGTTGGGACAGGGGGCTGGGAGCAGTTCTTC	CSVGTGGWEQFF
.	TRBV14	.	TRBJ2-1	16	TGTGCCAGCAGCCAAGTAGCAGGGGCTGGGGTCAATGAGCAGTTCTTC	CASSQVAGAGVNEQFF
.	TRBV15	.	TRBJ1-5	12	TGTGCCACCAGCAGGGGGGATCAGCCCCAGCATTTT	CATSRGDQPQHF
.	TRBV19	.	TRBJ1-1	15	TGTGCCACCCGTTACGCGGGGAGAGGGCTCACTGAAGCTTTCTTT	CATRYAGRGLTEAFF
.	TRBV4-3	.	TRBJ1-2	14	TGCGCCAGCAGCCAAGAGCCCACAGGGTATGGCTACACCTTC	CASSQEPTGYGYTF
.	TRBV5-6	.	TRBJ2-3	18	TGTGCCAGCAGCTTCCGTCGACAGCCCTTACCCCTCACAGATACGCAGTATTTT	CASSFRRQPLPLTDTQYF
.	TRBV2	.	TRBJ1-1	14	TGTGCCAGCAGTGGGATGGGGGTGGACACTGAAGCTTTCTTT	CASSGMGVDTEAFF
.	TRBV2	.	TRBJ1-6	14	TGTGCCAGCAGGAAGGACTGGACGAATTCACCCCTCCACTTT	CASRKDWTNSPLHF
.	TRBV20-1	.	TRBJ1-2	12	TGCAGTGCTAGTTACGAGTCCTATGGCTACACCTTC	CSASYESYGYTF